This entry is about one T cell receptor beta chain. The sample has other DNA sequences that encode this CDR3 too. The CDR3 loop spans 14 amino acids. Per germline, CDR1 SEHNR and CDR2 FQNEAQ (reference sequence). After removal of 2 bases from V and 8 bases from J, the junction contained 1 base not matched to a gene. The source of the sample is a study of control samples from healthy donors and cancer patients. Using immunoSEQ multiplex PCR, the repertoire was profiled, and TCRdb retains in-frame clones only, with some absent. The sample has about 170,000 clones, around 91% seen once. This chain joins TRBV7-9 and TRBJ2-1; 12 nucleotides match TRBD2. The receptor's source is a woman in her twenties or thirties in good health. Sequencing was done on a sample of blood. CDR3 amino acids: CASSLRTSGDEQFF. CDR3 DNA: TGTGCCAGCAGCTTAAGGACTAGCGGGGATGAGCAGTTCTTC.